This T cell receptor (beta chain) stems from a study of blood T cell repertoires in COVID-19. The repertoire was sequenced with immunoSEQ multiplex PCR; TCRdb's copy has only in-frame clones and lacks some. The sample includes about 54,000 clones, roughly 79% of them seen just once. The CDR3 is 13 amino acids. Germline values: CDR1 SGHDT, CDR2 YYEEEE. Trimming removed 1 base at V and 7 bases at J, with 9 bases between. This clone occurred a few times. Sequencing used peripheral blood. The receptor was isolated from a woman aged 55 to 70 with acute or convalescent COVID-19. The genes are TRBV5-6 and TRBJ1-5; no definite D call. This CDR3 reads CASSLQQMQPQHF. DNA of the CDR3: TGTGCCAGCAGCTTGCAACAGATGCAGCCCCAGCATTTT.